These T cell receptor beta chains were read from a single sample in a study of cytomegalovirus exposure and HLA in healthy donors. TCRdb keeps only in-frame clones here, not all; method: immunoSEQ multiplex PCR. The sample contains about 90,000 clones, 65% to 75% of which appear only once. The specimen was PBMCs. All receptors derive from a man between 25 and 39 years old in good health and CMV-seronegative. The CDR3 runs from the conserved cysteine through the conserved F or W. D genes are given only for firm matches. Expanded clones get a size class; other rows say once, few or many, or leave the size out.

size	V	J	D	CDR3	DNA
-	TRBV10-3	TRBJ2-7	TRBD2	CAIMTGGGLGVGEQYF	TGTGCCATCATGACGGGAGGGGGGCTCGGTGTTGGGGAGCAGTACTTC
-	TRBV30	TRBJ2-1	TRBD2	CAWSWTSGRFYNEQFF	TGTGCCTGGAGTTGGACTAGCGGGAGGTTTTACAATGAGCAGTTCTTC
-	TRBV9	TRBJ1-3	TRBD1	CASSDRDSGNTIYF	TGTGCCAGCAGTGACAGGGACTCTGGAAACACCATATATTTT
-	TRBV7-2	TRBJ1-4	TRBD1	CASSSQGVHEKLFF	TGTGCCAGCAGCTCGCAGGGGGTGCATGAAAAACTGTTTTTT
-	TRBV28	TRBJ1-5	TRBD1	CASSSMDRDYSNQPQHF	TGTGCCAGCAGTTCAATGGACAGGGATTATAGCAATCAGCCCCAGCATTTT
-	TRBV29-1	TRBJ2-7	-	CSVALNYEQYF	TGCAGCGTTGCCCTAAATTACGAGCAGTACTTC
-	TRBV7-6	TRBJ2-1	TRBD1	CASSTGTGTYNEQFF	TGTGCCAGCAGCACCGGGACAGGGACCTACAATGAGCAGTTCTTC
-	TRBV21-1	TRBJ1-1	-	CASGGTGDLDEAFF	TGTGCCAGCGGGGGGACAGGGGACCTGGATGAAGCTTTCTTT
-	TRBV2	TRBJ1-1	-	CASNYREIITEAFF	TGTGCCAGCAACTACAGGGAGATTATCACTGAAGCTTTCTTT
-	TRBV6-1	TRBJ1-5	-	CASSEYGQQPQHF	TGTGCCAGCAGTGAATATGGGCAACAGCCCCAGCATTTT
-	TRBV6-1	TRBJ2-7	-	CASSEARQSSYEQYF	TGTGCCAGCAGTGAAGCGAGACAGAGCTCCTACGAGCAGTACTTC
-	TRBV7-9	TRBJ2-7	-	CASSHPDSKPYEQYF	TGTGCCAGCAGCCACCCGGACAGCAAGCCCTACGAGCAGTACTTC
-	TRBV9	TRBJ2-7	TRBD2	CASSVAVVGLAGDEQYF	TGTGCCAGCAGCGTAGCGGTAGTGGGACTAGCGGGAGACGAGCAGTACTTC
once	TRBV5-1	TRBJ2-5	-	CASSLVGQNQETQYF	TGCGCCAGCAGCTTGGTGGGGCAGAACCAAGAGACCCAGTACTTC
-	TRBV6-5	TRBJ1-2	-	CASTPYEGGYGYTF	TGTGCCAGCACCCCCTACGAAGGGGGCTATGGCTACACCTTC
-	TRBV9	TRBJ1-1	-	CASRDNMNTEAFF	TGTGCCAGCCGGGACAACATGAACACTGAAGCTTTCTTT
-	TRBV7-2	TRBJ2-1	-	CASISRGTYNEQFF	TGTGCCAGCATTTCCCGGGGTACCTACAATGAGCAGTTCTTC
few	TRBV2	TRBJ2-4	-	CASSDGRELIQYF	TGTGCCAGCAGTGATGGACGGGAGCTCATTCAGTACTTC
-	TRBV4-1	TRBJ1-6	TRBD1	CASSQYGTGGQPLHF	TGCGCCAGCAGCCAATATGGGACAGGGGGGCAACCCCTCCACTTT
few	TRBV4-1	TRBJ2-7	TRBD1	CASSPLRGTAREQYF	TGCGCCAGCAGCCCACTCCGAGGGACAGCGAGAGAGCAGTACTTC
-	TRBV7-9	TRBJ1-2	-	CASSLTSNYGYTF	TGTGCCAGCAGCTTAACTAGTAACTATGGCTACACCTTC
-	TRBV18	TRBJ1-6	TRBD1	CASSPPDRGNSPLHF	TGTGCCAGCTCACCGCCAGACAGGGGGAATTCACCCCTCCACTTT
-	TRBV7-9	TRBJ1-1	-	CASRPAPDETEAFF	TGTGCCAGCAGACCCGCCCCTGATGAGACTGAAGCTTTCTTT
-	TRBV4-1	TRBJ2-7	TRBD2	CASSPRLAGVYEQYF	TGCGCCAGCAGCCCGAGACTAGCGGGAGTTTACGAGCAGTACTTC
few	TRBV18	TRBJ2-1	TRBD2	CASSPLAGVGNEQFF	TGTGCCAGCTCACCTCTAGCGGGAGTGGGGAATGAGCAGTTCTTC
few	TRBV6-1	TRBJ1-3	-	CASSDEFSGNTIYF	TGTGCCAGCAGTGATGAGTTCTCTGGAAACACCATATATTTT
-	TRBV9	TRBJ2-7	TRBD2	CASSVALAGDRPYEQYF	TGTGCCAGCAGCGTAGCCCTAGCGGGAGATCGTCCCTACGAGCAGTACTTC
-	TRBV6-4	TRBJ2-1	TRBD1	CASSNDRGGYNEQFF	TGTGCCAGCAGTAACGACAGGGGGGGGTACAATGAGCAGTTCTTC
-	TRBV7-2	TRBJ1-2	-	CASEEGPANYGYTF	TGTGCCAGCGAAGAGGGCCCAGCTAACTATGGCTACACCTTC
-	TRBV6-6	TRBJ2-7	-	CASSYVTTTDYEQYF	TGTGCCAGCAGTTACGTAACTACAACCGACTACGAGCAGTACTTC
-	TRBV19	TRBJ2-7	TRBD1	CASRTGTHYEQYF	TGTGCCAGTAGGACAGGGACCCACTACGAGCAGTACTTC
-	TRBV6-6	TRBJ1-2	-	CASSYREVWLYGYTF	TGTGCCAGCAGTTACCGGGAAGTATGGCTCTATGGCTACACCTTC